The entry that follows covers one TCR beta chain sequence. This sample was taken from a study of blood T cell repertoires in COVID-19. Study information: Acute and convalescent COVID-19 specimens originated in the United States, Italy and Spain. PBMCs, B-cell-depleted T cells, or T cells provided the cDNA or gDNA that made up the material.

The CDR3 has 13 residues. CDR1 is SEHNR, CDR2 FQNEAQ, per germline (reference sequence). Trimming left V 5 bases short and J 3 bases short, with 11 bases between. Assay used: immunoSEQ multiplex PCR; TCRdb lists only in-frame clones, some missing. The data hold 180,000 or so clones, with around 87% observed a single time. Sequenced material: peripheral blood. V gene TRBV7-9 combines with J gene TRBJ2-7; D is ambiguous. This receptor was identified in a man younger than 35 with acute or convalescent COVID-19. CDR3 DNA sequence: TGTGCCAGCAGCCCAGGTAGTAACTACGAGCAGTACTTC. Translated, it gives CASSPGSNYEQYF.